This T cell receptor (beta chain) was documented in a study of CD8 T cells in Susac syndrome. Study outcomes and limitations: TCR sequencing and HLA analysis covered a relatively small number of individuals.

As for this clonotype: The target antigen is unknown.

Reverse transcription of roughly 0.5 to 1 ug RNA used random hexamers. Across 54 Vbeta and 13 Jbeta, immunoSEQ multiplex PCR amplified TCR beta CDR3. TCRdb reprocessed the immunoSEQ multiplex PCR reads via MiXCR and lists one record per CDR3 protein. The profile covers 200,000 or so distinct CDR3 sequences, with 92% appearing a single time and about 0.12% taken by the ten largest. Germline loops: CDR1 LNHDA, CDR2 SQIVND (reference sequence). V lost 3 bases, J lost 5 bases, and 3 bases stayed unmatched. The CDR3 consists of 13 residues. Sequencing of TCR beta, carried out with a high-throughput approach, was applied to CD8+ and CD4+ T cells from the blood. TEMRA cells were enriched by FACS, and CD4+ and CD8+ T cells were negatively isolated.

This chain links TRBV19 with TRBJ2-5; 7 bases line up with TRBD2. This TCR was recovered from a human donor with multiple sclerosis. Specimen: CD8+ T cells from PBMCs. The CDR3 nucleotides are TGTGCCAGTAGTATCCAGGGAGGGGAGACCCAGTACTTC. Its translation is CASSIQGGETQYF. The entire variable domain, with the rest obtained from reference TRBV19 and TRBJ2-5, is as follows: DGGITQSPKYLFRKEGQNVTLSCEQNLNHDAMYWYRQDPGQGLRLIYYSQIVNDFQKGDIAEGYSVSREKKESFPLTVTSAQKNPTAFYLCASSIQGGETQYFGPGTRLLVL.